The T cell receptor (beta chain) described here comes from a study of patients and donors after allogeneic stem cell transplantation. The CDR3 has 15 residues. Germline trimming cut 3 bases from V and 5 bases from J; bases unmatched to any gene: 9. Using its own MiXCR run on the RT-PCR reads, TCRdb lists one record per CDR3 protein. The sample consists of hundreds of thousands of distinct CDR3 sequences, 16% of them appearing once. This clonotype was picked up a small number of times. This chain uses TRBV12-3 or TRBV12-4 with TRBJ1-2; TRBD1 matches 7 bases. The sequence was collected from a human donor who was either an allogeneic HSCT recipient or a stem cell or donor lymphocyte infusion donor (not recorded which). It is not recorded whose cells these are; they may come from a transplant donor. Sequencing input: blood, either unsorted or a sorted T cell fraction (not recorded which). CDR3 region: CASSFRRDSSYGYTF. The CDR3 nucleotides read TGTGCCAGCAGTTTCCGCCGGGACAGCTCGTATGGCTACACCTTC.